Listed below are T cell receptor beta chains from one sample, sequenced in a study of T cell responses to AZD1222 COVID-19 vaccine. The data were produced by immunoSEQ multiplex PCR, yet TCRdb's version contains in-frame clones alone and is incomplete. The repertoire consists of over 150,000 clones, with about 93% occurring once and the leading ten covering under 1.1%. Here the sequenced sample was peripheral blood, taken 28 days after the second dose of the MenACWY control vaccine. All receptors derive from an adult who received the MenACWY meningococcal vaccine as a control. The CDR3 runs from the conserved cysteine through the conserved F or W.

TRBV19	TRBJ1-5	CASKRLGPWQPQHF
TRBV7-9	TRBJ1-2	CASSLAFNYGYTF
TRBV6-4	TRBJ1-1	CASFLQGGHAEAFF
TRBV21-1	TRBJ1-1	CASPKGGGTEAFF
TRBV27	TRBJ1-5	CASSSTGWSNQPQHF
TRBV4-1	TRBJ2-1	CASSQGGEQFF
TRBV11-2	TRBJ2-1	CASTLQMTLNEQFF
TRBV30	TRBJ2-5	CAWSGGLRVETQYF
TRBV7-2	TRBJ2-7	CASSLEWTGFHEQYF
TRBV2	TRBJ1-2	CASSNHVGTADYGYTF
TRBV7-2	TRBJ1-1	CASRQAGGNTEAFF
TRBV11-2	TRBJ2-5	CASSRHTGDSETQYF
TRBV15	TRBJ2-1	CATSRGYEQFF
TRBV4-1	TRBJ2-7	CASSQTQVGTYEQYF
TRBV6-5	TRBJ1-6	CASRPGQGARLHF
TRBV18	TRBJ2-5	CASSPGLQETQYF
TRBV5-1	TRBJ1-1	CASSLPSPQGVTEAFF
TRBV5-8	TRBJ2-7	CASSLGWVGEQYF
TRBV10-3	TRBJ2-1	CAISDPSGGTNEQFF
TRBV2	TRBJ1-3	CASSERRTGDTIYF
TRBV5-1	TRBJ2-2	CASSLGNTGELFF
TRBV5-1	TRBJ1-3	CASSLVSSSGNTIYF
TRBV6-5	TRBJ2-2	CASRTGGLTGELFF
TRBV7-2	TRBJ2-2	CASSMDRGRKNTGELFF
TRBV7-3	TRBJ1-2	CASSLTFGLYGYTF
TRBV7-2	TRBJ2-4	CASSLEGGSIQYF
TRBV28	TRBJ1-5	CASSLFLSNQPQHF
TRBV5-1	TRBJ2-5	CASSLEPGSPRETQYF
TRBV5-1	TRBJ1-3	CASSFSPETGNTIYF
TRBV15	TRBJ1-1	CATSRDGQGYTEAFF
TRBV19	TRBJ2-1	CASTRTSGGAYNEQFF
TRBV21-1	TRBJ1-5	CARGGGRGDQPQHF
TRBV7-9	TRBJ2-3	CASSLVAWRDTQYF
TRBV18	TRBJ1-3	CASSPNKNSGNTIYF
TRBV29-1	TRBJ1-2	CSVSQGANGYTF
TRBV6-4	TRBJ1-5	CASSREANQPQHF
TRBV7-2	TRBJ2-1	CASSSGLAGGPQFF
TRBV23-1	TRBJ1-1	CASSTDPPAWDREAFF
TRBV21-1	TRBJ1-2	CASSKALRGDGYTF
TRBV3-1/TRBV3-2	TRBJ1-2	CASSQDLGSYGYTF
TRBV19	TRBJ1-6	CASSIEPDFSPLHF
TRBV6-5	TRBJ1-2	CASSPIQFYGYTF
TRBV28	TRBJ1-2	CASSLQAGGYTF
TRBV7-2	TRBJ1-2	CASSFSAEGLYGYTF
TRBV7-2	TRBJ2-3	CASSLSVGTSGGDTQYF
TRBV28	TRBJ2-5	CASSPPRGKKTQYF
TRBV4-1	TRBJ2-2	CASSQVGGSGELFF
TRBV5-4	TRBJ1-1	CASSPTSGVKGTTEAFF
TRBV2	TRBJ2-7	CASTRTGTGRQHEQYF
TRBV5-1	TRBJ1-3	CASSLDGVGGNTIYF
TRBV5-5	TRBJ2-2	CASSLAPGANTGELFF
TRBV15	TRBJ1-1	CATSRVGQGEAFF
TRBV30	TRBJ1-5	CAWGGQGNQPQHF
TRBV30	TRBJ1-4	CAWREGFLANEKLFF
TRBV6-5	TRBJ2-1	CASSYIPGGGHNEQFF
TRBV7-3	TRBJ1-3	CASSPGHFGGNTIYF
TRBV6-5	TRBJ1-1	CAIGNTEAFF
TRBV19	TRBJ1-5	CASSIGPQGARQPQHF
TRBV6-2/TRBV6-3	TRBJ1-2	CASSYSTGRGYGYTF
TRBV18	TRBJ2-7	CASSPGQGPYEQYF